This T cell receptor (beta chain) was found in a study of T cells in Graves' hyperthyroidism and ophthalmopathy. About the research overall: The initial diagnosis was the point when peripheral blood was collected, ahead of any treatment. Whole-study findings and limits: Most thyroid clonotypes expanded above 0.001 were also detected in blood.

CDR3 length equals 16 residues. V dropped 1 base and J dropped 2; count of bases not matched to a gene: 11. Germline CDR1 SQVTM, CDR2 ANQGSEA. The PBMCs studied were ones that came from about 10 ml fresh peripheral blood. Points on this clonotype: Its specificity is not known.

TCR beta CDR3 region amplification was performed from RNA transcripts. The HTBI set primed first-round TCR CDR3 RT-PCR. TCRdb re-called the multiplex PCR reads through MiXCR, storing one row per CDR3 protein. The repertoire includes hundreds of thousands of distinct CDR3 sequences, under 25% of them detected once, and 34% sits in the top ten. The sample taken for sequencing was blood. This TCR came from a man aged 30 to 45 with Graves' ophthalmopathy. The gene calls are TRBV29-1 and TRBJ2-7, with 7 bases aligning to TRBD1. This CDR3 is CSVEGRGQRTTYEQYF. In DNA, the CDR3 is TGCAGCGTTGAAGGTCGGGGACAGCGCACGACCTACGAGCAGTACTTC.